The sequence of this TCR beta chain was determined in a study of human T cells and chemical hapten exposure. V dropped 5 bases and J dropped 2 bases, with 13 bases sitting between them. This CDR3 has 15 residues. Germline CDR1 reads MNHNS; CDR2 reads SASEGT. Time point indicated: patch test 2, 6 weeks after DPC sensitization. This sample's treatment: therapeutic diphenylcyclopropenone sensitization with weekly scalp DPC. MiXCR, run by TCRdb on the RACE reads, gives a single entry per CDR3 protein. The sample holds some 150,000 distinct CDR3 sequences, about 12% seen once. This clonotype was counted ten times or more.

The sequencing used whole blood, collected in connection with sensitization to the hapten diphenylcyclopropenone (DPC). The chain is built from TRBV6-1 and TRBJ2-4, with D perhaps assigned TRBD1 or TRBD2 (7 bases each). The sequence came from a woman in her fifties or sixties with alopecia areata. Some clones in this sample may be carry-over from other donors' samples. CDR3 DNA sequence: TGTGCCAGCAGTAGGGAGGGGGCGTCCAAAAACATTCAGTACTTC. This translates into CASSREGASKNIQYF.